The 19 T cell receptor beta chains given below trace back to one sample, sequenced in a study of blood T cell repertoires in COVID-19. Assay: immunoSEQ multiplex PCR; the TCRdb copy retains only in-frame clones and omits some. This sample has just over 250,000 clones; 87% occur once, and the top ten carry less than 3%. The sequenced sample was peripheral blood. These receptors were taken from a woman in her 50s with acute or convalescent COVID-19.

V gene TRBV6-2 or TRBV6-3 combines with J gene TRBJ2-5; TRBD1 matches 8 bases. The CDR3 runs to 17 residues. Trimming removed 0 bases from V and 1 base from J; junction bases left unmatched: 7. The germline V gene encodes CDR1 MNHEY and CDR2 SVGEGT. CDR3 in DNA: TGTGCCAGCAGTTACTCCCCGATCCAGGGGGCCCAAGAGACCCAGTACTTC. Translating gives CASSYSPIQGAQETQYF.

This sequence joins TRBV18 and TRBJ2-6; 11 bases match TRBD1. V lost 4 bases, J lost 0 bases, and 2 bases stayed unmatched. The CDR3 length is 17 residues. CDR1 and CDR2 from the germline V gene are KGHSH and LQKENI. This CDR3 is CASSQGTGGSGANVLTF. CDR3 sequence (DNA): TGTGCCAGCTCACAAGGGACAGGGGGCTCTGGGGCCAACGTCCTGACTTTC.

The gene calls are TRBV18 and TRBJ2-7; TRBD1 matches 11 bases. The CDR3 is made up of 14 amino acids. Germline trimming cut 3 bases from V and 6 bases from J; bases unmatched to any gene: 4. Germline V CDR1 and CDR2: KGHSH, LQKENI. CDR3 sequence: CASSPGTGGGEQYF. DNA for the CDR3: TGTGCCAGCTCACCCGGGACAGGGGGTGGCGAGCAGTACTTC.

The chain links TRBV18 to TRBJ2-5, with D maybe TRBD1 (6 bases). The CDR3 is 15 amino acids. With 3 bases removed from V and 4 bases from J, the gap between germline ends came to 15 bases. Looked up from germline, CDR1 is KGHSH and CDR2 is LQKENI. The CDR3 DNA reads TGTGCCAGCTCACCCGTCGGACAGAAAATAGAGACCCAGTACTTC. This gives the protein CASSPVGQKIETQYF.

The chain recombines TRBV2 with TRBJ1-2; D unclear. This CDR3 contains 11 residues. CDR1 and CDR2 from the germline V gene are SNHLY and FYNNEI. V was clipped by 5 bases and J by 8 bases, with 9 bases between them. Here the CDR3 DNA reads TGTGCCAGCAGTACTATGAGGGGCTACACCTTC. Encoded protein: CASSTMRGYTF. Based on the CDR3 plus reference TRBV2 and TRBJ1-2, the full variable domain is EPEVTQTPSHQVTQMGQEVILRCVPISNHLYFYWYRQILGQKVEFLVSFYNNEISEKSEIFDDQFSVERPDGSNFTLKIRSTKLEDSAMYFCASSTMRGYTFGSGTRLTVV.

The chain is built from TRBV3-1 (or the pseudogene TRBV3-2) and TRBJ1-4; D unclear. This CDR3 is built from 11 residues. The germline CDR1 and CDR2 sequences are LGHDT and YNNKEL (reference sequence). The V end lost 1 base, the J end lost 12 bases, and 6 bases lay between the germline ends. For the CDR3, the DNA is TGTGCCAGCAGCCAAGGTAGCGAACTGTTTTTT. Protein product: CASSQGSELFF.

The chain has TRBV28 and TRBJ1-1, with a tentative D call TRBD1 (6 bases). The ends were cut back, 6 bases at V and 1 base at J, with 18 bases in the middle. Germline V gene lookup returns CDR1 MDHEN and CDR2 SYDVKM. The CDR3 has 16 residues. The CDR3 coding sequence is TGTGCCAGCAGGGAAACAGGGATGTCGGGGAACACTGAAGCTTTCTTT. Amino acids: CASRETGMSGNTEAFF. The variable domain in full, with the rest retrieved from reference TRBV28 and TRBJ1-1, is DVKVTQSSRYLVKRTGEKVFLECVQDMDHENMFWYRQDPGLGLRLIYFSYDVKMKEKGDIPEGYSVSREKKERFSLILESASTNQTSMYLCASRETGMSGNTEAFFGQGTRLTVV.

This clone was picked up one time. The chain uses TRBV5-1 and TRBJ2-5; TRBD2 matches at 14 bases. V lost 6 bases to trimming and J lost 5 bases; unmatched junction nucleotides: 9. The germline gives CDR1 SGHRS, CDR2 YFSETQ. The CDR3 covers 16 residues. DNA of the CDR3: TGCGCCAGCACCGGGACTAGCGGGAGTGGGCGGGAGACCCAGTACTTC. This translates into CASTGTSGSGRETQYF.

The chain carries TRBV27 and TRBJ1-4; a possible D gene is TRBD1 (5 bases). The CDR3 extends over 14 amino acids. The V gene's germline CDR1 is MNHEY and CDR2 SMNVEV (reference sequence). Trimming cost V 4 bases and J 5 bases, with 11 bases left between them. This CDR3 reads CASSSHGGNEKLFF. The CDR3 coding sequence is TGTGCCAGCAGTTCACACGGGGGGAATGAAAAACTGTTTTTT.

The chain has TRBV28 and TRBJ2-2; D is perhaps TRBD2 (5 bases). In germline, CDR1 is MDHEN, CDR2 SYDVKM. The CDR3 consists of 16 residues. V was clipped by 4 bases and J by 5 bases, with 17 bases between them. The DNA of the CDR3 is TGTGCCAGCAGTTCCTTAAGCGGTCGCGGAACCGGGGAGCTGTTTTTT. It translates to CASSSLSGRGTGELFF.

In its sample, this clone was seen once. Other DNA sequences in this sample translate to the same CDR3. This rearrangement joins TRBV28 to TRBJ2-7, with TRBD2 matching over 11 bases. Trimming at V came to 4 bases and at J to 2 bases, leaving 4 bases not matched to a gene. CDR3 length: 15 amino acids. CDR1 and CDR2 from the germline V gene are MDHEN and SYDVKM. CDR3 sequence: CASSSLAGGTYEQYF. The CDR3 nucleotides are TGTGCCAGCAGTTCCCTAGCGGGAGGCACCTACGAGCAGTACTTC.

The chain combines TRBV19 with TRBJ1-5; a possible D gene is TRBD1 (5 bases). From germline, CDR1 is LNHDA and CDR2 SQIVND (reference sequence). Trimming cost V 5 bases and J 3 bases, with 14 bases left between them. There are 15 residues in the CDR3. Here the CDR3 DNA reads TGTGCCAGTAGTGAGCAGGCAGGGCTCAATCAGCCCCAGCATTTT. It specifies CASSEQAGLNQPQHF.

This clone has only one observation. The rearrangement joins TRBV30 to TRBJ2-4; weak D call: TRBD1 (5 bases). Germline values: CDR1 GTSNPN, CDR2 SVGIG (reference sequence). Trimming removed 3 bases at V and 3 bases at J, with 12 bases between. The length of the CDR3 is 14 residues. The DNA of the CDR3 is TGTGCCTGGAGGTGGGGCGGTGGCAAAAACATTCAGTACTTC. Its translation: CAWRWGGGKNIQYF.

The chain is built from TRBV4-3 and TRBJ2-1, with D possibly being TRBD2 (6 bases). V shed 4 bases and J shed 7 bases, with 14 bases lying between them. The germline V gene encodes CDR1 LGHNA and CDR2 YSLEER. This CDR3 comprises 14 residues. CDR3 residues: CASSRWEAGNEQFF. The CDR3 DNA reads TGCGCCAGCAGCCGTTGGGAGGCCGGTAATGAGCAGTTCTTC.

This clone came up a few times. CDR3 bases: TGTGCCAGCAGTGAAGGTGTATTTCTGGGACAGTCTGGAAACACCATATATTTT. It encodes CASSEGVFLGQSGNTIYF. V gene TRBV2 combines with J gene TRBJ1-3; 7 nucleotides agree with TRBD1. Germline V gene lookup returns CDR1 SNHLY and CDR2 FYNNEI. With 1 base clipped from V and 1 base from J, the junction kept 10 bases outside the gene matches. The CDR3 sequence is 18 residues long.

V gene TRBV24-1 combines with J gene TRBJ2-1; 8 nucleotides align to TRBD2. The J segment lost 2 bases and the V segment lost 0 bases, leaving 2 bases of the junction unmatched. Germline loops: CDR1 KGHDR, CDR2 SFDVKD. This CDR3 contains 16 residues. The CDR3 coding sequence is TGTGCCACCAGTGATTTGTCTAGCGGGCCCTACAATGAGCAGTTCTTC. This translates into CATSDLSSGPYNEQFF.

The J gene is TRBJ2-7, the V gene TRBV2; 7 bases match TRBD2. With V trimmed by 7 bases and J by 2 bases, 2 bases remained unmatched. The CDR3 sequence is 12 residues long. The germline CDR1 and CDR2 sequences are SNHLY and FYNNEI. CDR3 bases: TGTGCCAGCATGGGACTAACCTACGAGCAGTACTTC. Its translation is CASMGLTYEQYF.

CDR3 sequence: CASSRDRDRPYGYTF. As DNA, the CDR3 is TGTGCCAGCAGTCGGGACAGGGACCGACCTTATGGCTACACCTTC. The V gene is TRBV6-5, the J gene TRBJ1-2; 9 bases agree with TRBD1. CDR3 length equals 15 residues. Germline V gene lookup returns CDR1 MNHEY and CDR2 SVGAGI. After removal of 5 bases from V and 5 bases from J, the junction contained 9 bases not matched to a gene.

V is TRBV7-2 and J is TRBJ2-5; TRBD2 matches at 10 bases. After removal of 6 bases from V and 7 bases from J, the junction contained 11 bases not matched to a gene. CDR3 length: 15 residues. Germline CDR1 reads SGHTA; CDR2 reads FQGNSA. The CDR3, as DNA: TGTGCCAGCAGTGGAATTAGCGGGAGGCCTGGGACCCAGTACTTC. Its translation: CASSGISGRPGTQYF.